This T cell receptor (beta chain) appears in the sequencing data of a study of T cells after yellow fever vaccination. This clonotype was seen a few times. TCRdb re-called the 5' RACE reads through MiXCR, storing one row per CDR3 protein. Altogether under 350,000 distinct CDR3 sequences are present, about 4% being singletons, with the ten largest covering roughly 25%. V lost 1 base, J lost 6 bases, and 3 bases stayed unmatched. The CDR3 runs 14 residues. Germline V gene sequence: CDR1 LGHNA, CDR2 YSLEER. This clonotype was sampled from a young man who received the YFV17D yellow fever vaccine. The material sequenced was PBMCs, taken 5 days after the yellow fever booster vaccination. The V gene is TRBV4-3, the J gene TRBJ2-4, with 7 positions matching TRBD2. CDR3 in amino acids: CASSQGEGRNIQYF. The DNA for the CDR3 is TGCGCCAGCAGCCAAGGGGAGGGACGAAACATTCAGTACTTC.